This TCR beta chain was retrieved from a study of shared clonotypes between healthy human individuals. Across the whole study: Each donor had three CD4 naive, three CD4 memory, two CD8 naive and one CD8 memory plate.

The CDR3 runs 15 residues. CDR1 and CDR2 (germline): LNHDA, SQIVND (reference sequence). V lost 5 bases and J lost 2; bases outside the gene matches: 3. This clone has a single count. This sample includes further DNA sequences coding for the same CDR3. Deep was the level at which the assay was run. TCRdb's copy holds only in-frame clones and misses some; the assay was immunoSEQ multiplex PCR. Among under 2,500,000 clones listed, 90% to 96% were seen once. All donors were Caucasian adults living in Nashville, Tennessee. Sequenced material: naive CD4+ T cells sorted from blood. As to subset: CD45RA+ positively selected. V is TRBV19 and J is TRBJ1-5; 10 bases match TRBD1. This receptor was identified in a young man in good health. The chain's CDR3 is CASSPGTGGNQPQHF. The CDR3 DNA follows: TGTGCCAGTAGTCCGGGGACAGGGGGCAATCAGCCCCAGCATTTT.